The 29 T cell receptor beta chains in this list originate from one sample, sequenced in a study of T cell responses to AZD1222 COVID-19 vaccine (dated by TCRdb to 2020 to 2023). Library creation used the immunoSEQ multiplex PCR assay. TCRdb re-hosts the immuneACCESS table, in-frame sequences only. Its copies lack some clones; in the studies checked, an unresolved V gene accounts for under half of them, and the cause for the rest is not known. The sample data list roughly 100,000 clones, and roughly 82% of these were observed just once. The ten most abundant clones make up 5% of the sample. The sample's time point, from its label and the paper: baseline before first vaccination. The starting material was peripheral blood, obtained on day 0 of AZD1222 vaccination. The receptors derive from an adult in good health.

V gene TRBV5-1 combines with J gene TRBJ1-6; 7 nucleotides align to TRBD1. This CDR3 has 15 residues. J lost 9 bases, V lost 4 bases, and 10 bases had no gene match. Germline CDR1 reads SGHRS; CDR2 reads YFSETQ. CDR3 nucleotides: TGCGCCAGCAGCACGGGACAGACTAGCTCTTCACCCCTCCACTTT. Its translation: CASSTGQTSSSPLHF. Full variable domain (rest looked up from reference TRBV5-1 and TRBJ1-6): KAGVTQTPRYLIKTRGQQVTLSCSPISGHRSVSWYQQTPGQGLQFLFEYFSETQRNKGNFPGRFSGRQFSNSRSEMNVSTLELGDSALYLCASSTGQTSSSPLHFGNGTRLTVT.

The genes are TRBV5-1 and TRBJ2-5, with 8 bases matching TRBD2. Germline values: CDR1 SGHRS, CDR2 YFSETQ. The trim removed 2 bases at V and 5 bases at J, leaving 8 bases unmatched. CDR3 length equals 15 residues. CDR3 sequence reads: CASSLYGGAGETQYF. The CDR3, as DNA: TGCGCCAGCAGCTTATACGGGGGGGCCGGGGAGACCCAGTACTTC.

V is TRBV5-6 and J is TRBJ2-5; 8 positions match TRBD1. The CDR3 spans 15 residues. Germline CDR1 reads SGHDT; CDR2 reads YYEEEE. Trimming at V came to 3 bases and at J to 4 bases, leaving 8 bases not matched to a gene. CDR3 residues: CASSSTITGGETQYF. For the CDR3, the DNA is TGTGCCAGCAGCTCGACAATCACAGGGGGAGAGACCCAGTACTTC.

This clone has a single count. The chain uses TRBV27 and TRBJ1-3; TRBD1 matches at 9 bases. The CDR3 is made up of 15 amino acids. The trim removed 4 bases at V and 3 bases at J, leaving 4 bases unmatched. The V gene's germline CDR1 is MNHEY and CDR2 SMNVEV (reference sequence). CDR3 amino acids: CASSYRGRSGNTIYF. The CDR3 bases are TGTGCCAGCAGTTACAGGGGGCGAAGTGGAAACACCATATATTTT.

This clone appeared a single time. The gene calls are TRBV6-5 and TRBJ2-2, with 10 bases aligning to TRBD1. Looked up from germline, CDR1 is MNHEY and CDR2 is SVGAGI. The J segment lost 1 base and the V segment lost 8 bases, leaving 4 bases of the junction unmatched. The length of the CDR3 is 15 residues. CDR3 in DNA: TGTGCCAGCTTCCGGACAGGGGGGAACACCGGGGAGCTGTTTTTT. As protein: CASFRTGGNTGELFF.

This clone was observed once. The rearrangement links TRBV7-8 to TRBJ2-1; 7 bases line up with TRBD2. CDR1 is SGHVS and CDR2 is FQNEAQ in the germline V gene. J lost 0 bases, V lost 6 bases, and 17 bases had no gene match. The CDR3 extends over 19 amino acids. This CDR3 is CASRPGGGSGRSSYNEQFF. For the CDR3, the DNA is TGTGCCAGCAGACCGGGCGGGGGTAGCGGGCGAAGCTCCTACAATGAGCAGTTCTTC.

This rearrangement joins TRBV2 to TRBJ1-2; 10 bases fit TRBD1. Trimming removed 3 bases from V and 5 bases from J; junction bases left unmatched: 3. CDR1 is SNHLY, CDR2 FYNNEI, per germline. This CDR3 spans 14 amino acids. The CDR3 DNA follows: TGTGCCAGCAGTGATCCGGGACAGGGGTATGGCTACACCTTC. Protein: CASSDPGQGYGYTF. Full variable domain (missing parts from reference TRBV2 and TRBJ1-2): EPEVTQTPSHQVTQMGQEVILRCVPISNHLYFYWYRQILGQKVEFLVSFYNNEISEKSEIFDDQFSVERPDGSNFTLKIRSTKLEDSAMYFCASSDPGQGYGYTFGSGTRLTVV.

This clone has only a few counts. The genes are TRBV19 and TRBJ2-1, with 10 positions matching TRBD1. J lost 8 bases, V lost 10 bases, and 8 bases had no gene match. This CDR3 contains 13 residues. CDR1 is LNHDA and CDR2 is SQIVND in the germline V gene (reference sequence). Here the CDR3 reads CATTGDRGHEQFF. CDR3 bases: TGTGCCACTACCGGTGACAGGGGGCATGAGCAGTTCTTC. Looking up the rest from reference TRBV19 and TRBJ2-1 gives the full variable domain: DGGITQSPKYLFRKEGQNVTLSCEQNLNHDAMYWYRQDPGQGLRLIYYSQIVNDFQKGDIAEGYSVSREKKESFPLTVTSAQKNPTAFYLCATTGDRGHEQFFGPGTRLTVL.

V gene TRBV5-8 combines with J gene TRBJ1-1, with D possibly matching TRBD1 (6 bases). Trimming shortened V by 4 bases and J by 4 bases, and 17 bases separated the two germline ends. Germline CDR1 is SGHTS and CDR2 is YDEGEE. The CDR3 is 15 amino acids. The CDR3 sequence: CASSVGTNRATEAFF. The CDR3 bases are TGTGCCAGCAGCGTTGGAACCAACAGGGCCACTGAAGCTTTCTTT.

This chain links TRBV10-3 with TRBJ2-1; 12 nucleotides line up with TRBD2. The CDR3 consists of 14 residues. Losses at the gene ends were 5 bases for V and 5 bases for J; bases not matched to a gene: 1. Per germline, CDR1 ENHRY and CDR2 SYGVKD. The CDR3 bases are TGTGCCATCAGTTGGACTAGCGGGGACAATGAGCAGTTCTTC. As protein: CAISWTSGDNEQFF.

V is TRBV7-2 and J is TRBJ2-1; D gene uncertain. There are 15 residues in the CDR3. The germline V gene has CDR1 SGHTA and CDR2 FQGNSA. V was clipped by 2 bases and J by 6 bases, with 14 bases between them. The CDR3 sequence is CASSLMALLTNEQFF. CDR3 DNA sequence: TGTGCCAGCAGCTTAATGGCCTTACTTACCAATGAGCAGTTCTTC.

The chain is built from TRBV5-6 and TRBJ1-2; 9 bases are a match to TRBD1. The CDR3 runs to 16 residues. V lost 4 bases to trimming and J lost 3 bases; unmatched junction nucleotides: 10. The V gene's germline CDR1 is SGHDT and CDR2 YYEEEE. Here the CDR3 reads CASSRYRGRTDYGYTF. In DNA form, the CDR3 reads TGTGCCAGCAGCCGTTACAGGGGGCGGACTGACTATGGCTACACCTTC.

In its sample, this clone was seen once. This chain uses TRBV5-1 with TRBJ1-1; no clear D. Germline CDR1 reads SGHRS; CDR2 reads YFSETQ. V was pared by 2 bases and J by 0 bases, with 5 bases between. The CDR3 has 13 residues. In DNA form, the CDR3 reads TGCGCCAGCAGCTTAAAGCTGAACACTGAAGCTTTCTTT. Translated, it gives CASSLKLNTEAFF. Full variable domain (outside the CDR3, taken from reference TRBV5-1 and TRBJ1-1): KAGVTQTPRYLIKTRGQQVTLSCSPISGHRSVSWYQQTPGQGLQFLFEYFSETQRNKGNFPGRFSGRQFSNSRSEMNVSTLELGDSALYLCASSLKLNTEAFFGQGTRLTVV.

V gene TRBV11-2 combines with J gene TRBJ2-1, with D possibly matching TRBD2 (6 bases). The germline CDR1 and CDR2 sequences are SGHAT and FQNNGV. Deletions cut 10 bases from V and 7 bases from J, with 17 bases between. The CDR3 extends over 13 amino acids. The CDR3, as DNA: TGTGCCACTACGGACTACCCGGGGAATGAGCAGTTCTTC. It yields the protein CATTDYPGNEQFF. Filled out from reference TRBV11-2 and TRBJ2-1, the complete variable domain reads EAGVAQSPRYKIIEKRQSVAFWCNPISGHATLYWYQQILGQGPKLLIQFQNNGVVDDSQLPKDRFSAERLKGVDSTLKIQPAKLEDSAVYLCATTDYPGNEQFFGPGTRLTVL.

This sequence joins TRBV7-3 and TRBJ2-3; D gene uncertain. V lost 4 bases to trimming and J lost 4 bases, with 9 bases between them. CDR3 size: 13 residues. The germline V gene has CDR1 SGHTA and CDR2 FQGTGA. The CDR3, as DNA: TGTGCCAGCAGCTCCAGTTGGGCAGATACGCAGTATTTT. It specifies CASSSSWADTQYF.

The chain uses TRBV7-9 and TRBJ1-1, with unresolved D. The CDR3 spans 13 residues. Deletions cut 8 bases from V and 6 bases from J, with 16 bases between. From germline, CDR1 is SEHNR and CDR2 FQNEAQ (reference sequence). The CDR3 coding sequence is TGTGCCAGCGGTCCACCACTCTCCCCTGAAGCTTTCTTT. Protein product: CASGPPLSPEAFF.

There are a few counts of this clone. The chain recombines TRBV4-2 with TRBJ1-1; D is undetermined. Trimming removed 1 base at V and 1 base at J, with 22 bases between. Germline loops: CDR1 LGHNA, CDR2 YNFKEQ. This CDR3 is 19 amino acids long. The CDR3 DNA reads TGTGCCAGCAGCCAAGGATCGTTTAGAGGATTTGGACCGAACACTGAAGCTTTCTTT. It encodes CASSQGSFRGFGPNTEAFF.

CDR3 DNA: TGTGCCAGCAGCAGCAGGGACACCGGGGAGCTGTTTTTT. Its translation: CASSSRDTGELFF. The chain joins TRBV11-3 to TRBJ2-2, with D possibly matching TRBD1 (5 bases). This CDR3 contains 13 residues. V was pared by 5 bases and J by 3 bases, with 7 bases between. Germline V gene sequence: CDR1 SGHNT, CDR2 YENEEA.

This sequence joins TRBV11-1 and TRBJ1-2; D is undetermined. The CDR3 has 14 residues. The germline V gene encodes CDR1 SGHAT and CDR2 FQDESV (reference sequence). The V and J ends lost 1 base and 2 bases respectively, with 8 bases between them. The CDR3 protein is CASSLGLKNYGYTF. The CDR3 nucleotides read TGTGCCAGCAGCTTAGGTCTGAAAAACTATGGCTACACCTTC.

The V call is TRBV28, the J call TRBJ1-1; D remains unclear. Germline values: CDR1 MDHEN, CDR2 SYDVKM. This CDR3 has 14 amino acids. V gave up 8 bases and J gave up 1 base, with 14 bases separating them. This CDR3 reads CASQPYMSNTEAFF. CDR3 sequence (DNA): TGTGCCAGCCAGCCCTACATGTCGAACACTGAAGCTTTCTTT. The full variable domain, in which reference TRBV28 and TRBJ1-1 provide the parts outside the CDR3, is DVKVTQSSRYLVKRTGEKVFLECVQDMDHENMFWYRQDPGLGLRLIYFSYDVKMKEKGDIPEGYSVSREKKERFSLILESASTNQTSMYLCASQPYMSNTEAFFGQGTRLTVV.

This rearrangement joins TRBV6-5 to TRBJ2-5; D call uncertain. The CDR3 spans 13 residues. Trimming took off 8 bases at V and 5 bases at J, with 15 bases between the two ends. Germline lookup yields CDR1 MNHEY and CDR2 SVGAGI. The CDR3 sequence is CASWQPGSETQYF. The CDR3 DNA reads TGTGCCAGCTGGCAGCCGGGTTCGGAGACCCAGTACTTC.

This chain's CDR3 is CATSDGGGYTF. Here the CDR3 DNA reads TGTGCCACCAGTGATGGTGGTGGCTACACCTTC. This chain uses TRBV24-1 with TRBJ1-2; D call uncertain. V was pared by 3 bases and J by 7 bases, with 5 bases between. The CDR3 consists of 11 residues. Per germline, CDR1 KGHDR and CDR2 SFDVKD.

This clone was seen a few times. V gene TRBV7-8 combines with J gene TRBJ2-5; 11 nucleotides line up with TRBD2. The germline CDR1 and CDR2 sequences are SGHVS and FQNEAQ. V lost 6 bases and J lost 5; bases outside the gene matches: 14. The CDR3 extends over 17 amino acids. CDR3 DNA sequence: TGTGCCAGCAGTCCAAGACTAGCGGGGCCCCTCGGTGAGACCCAGTACTTC. Translated: CASSPRLAGPLGETQYF.

This clone was counted a single time. The rearrangement links TRBV30 to TRBJ2-1, with D possibly being TRBD2 (5 bases). This CDR3 is 15 amino acids long. The germline gives CDR1 GTSNPN, CDR2 SVGIG (reference sequence). Trimming shortened V by 2 bases and J by 0 bases, and 11 bases separated the two germline ends. CDR3 residues: CAWSPNTSSYNEQFF. CDR3 sequence (DNA): TGTGCCTGGAGTCCAAACACTAGCTCCTACAATGAGCAGTTCTTC.

The CDR3 coding sequence is TGTGCCAGCTCACCACCTCCCATCCAGACAACCCACGAGCAGTACTTC. Translated: CASSPPPIQTTHEQYF. The V and J genes are TRBV18 and TRBJ2-7, with D hard to call. CDR1 and CDR2 (germline): KGHSH, LQKENI. The length of the CDR3 is 16 residues. V dropped 0 bases and J dropped 5 bases, with 17 bases sitting between them. The whole variable domain, remainder taken from reference TRBV18 and TRBJ2-7, is NAGVMQNPRHLVRRRGQEARLRCSPMKGHSHVYWYRQLPEEGLKFMVYLQKENIIDESGMPKERFSAEFPKEGPSILRIQQVVRGDSAAYFCASSPPPIQTTHEQYFGPGTRLTVT.

The rearrangement links TRBV5-6 to TRBJ2-5, with 7 positions matching TRBD1. Germline lookup yields CDR1 SGHDT and CDR2 YYEEEE. The junction had 9 bases not matched to a gene; V was cut back by 1 base and J by 9 bases. This CDR3 contains 14 residues. CDR3 amino acids: CASSLWDRKEAQYF. In DNA form, the CDR3 reads TGTGCCAGCAGCTTGTGGGACAGAAAGGAGGCCCAGTACTTC. Based on the CDR3 plus reference TRBV5-6 and TRBJ2-5, the full variable domain is DAGVTQSPTHLIKTRGQQVTLRCSPKSGHDTVSWYQQALGQGPQFIFQYYEEEERQRGNFPDRFSGHQFPNYSSELNVNALLLGDSALYLCASSLWDRKEAQYFGPGTRLLVL.

V is TRBV2 and J is TRBJ1-2; 9 bases map to TRBD1. Looked up from germline, CDR1 is SNHLY and CDR2 is FYNNEI. V shed 6 bases and J 4 bases; nucleotides not matched to a gene: 12. The CDR3 contains 16 residues. The CDR3 sequence is CASRERGQGFGYGYTF. The CDR3 nucleotides read TGTGCCAGCAGGGAAAGGGGACAGGGCTTCGGCTATGGCTACACCTTC.

CDR3 region: CASSPGTSWNEQFF. CDR3 sequence (DNA): TGTGCCAGCAGCCCAGGGACTAGTTGGAATGAGCAGTTCTTC. The V and J genes are TRBV7-2 and TRBJ2-1; 8 positions agree with TRBD2. The length of the CDR3 is 14 residues. Unmatched junction bases numbered 7, after V lost 5 bases and J lost 7 bases. Per germline, CDR1 SGHTA and CDR2 FQGNSA.

The gene calls are TRBV6-2 or TRBV6-3 and TRBJ2-5; no definite D call. Trimming removed 6 bases at V and 5 bases at J, with 16 bases between. Germline loops: CDR1 MNHEY, CDR2 SVGEGT. This CDR3 is 14 amino acids long. CDR3 sequence reads: CASSSITDGETQYF. DNA for the CDR3: TGTGCCAGCAGCTCAATAACGGACGGGGAGACCCAGTACTTC.